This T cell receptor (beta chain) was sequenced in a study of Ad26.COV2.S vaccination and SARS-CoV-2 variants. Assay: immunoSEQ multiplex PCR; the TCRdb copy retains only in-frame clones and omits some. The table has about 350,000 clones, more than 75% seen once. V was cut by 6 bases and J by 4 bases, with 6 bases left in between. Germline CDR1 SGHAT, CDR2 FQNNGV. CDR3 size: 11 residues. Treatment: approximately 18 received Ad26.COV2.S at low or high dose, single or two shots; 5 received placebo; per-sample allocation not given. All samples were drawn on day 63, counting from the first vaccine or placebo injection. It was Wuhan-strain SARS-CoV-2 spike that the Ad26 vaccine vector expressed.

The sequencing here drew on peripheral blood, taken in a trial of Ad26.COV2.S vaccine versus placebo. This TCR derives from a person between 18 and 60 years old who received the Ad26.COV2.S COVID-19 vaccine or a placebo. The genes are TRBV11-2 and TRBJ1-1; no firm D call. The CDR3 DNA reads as TGTGCCAGCAGACAGCTCACTGAAGCTTTCTTT. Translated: CASRQLTEAFF.